The entry that follows covers one T cell receptor (beta chain) sequence. This entry belongs to a study of blood T cell repertoires in COVID-19. About the research overall: Sample material is recorded as cDNA or gDNA derived from T cells, B-cell-depleted T cells, or PBMCs.

Germline values: CDR1 ENHRY, CDR2 SYGVKD. V was clipped by 0 bases and J by 5 bases, with 10 bases between them. The CDR3 runs to 14 residues. The data were produced by immunoSEQ multiplex PCR, yet TCRdb's version contains in-frame clones alone and is incomplete. The data contain 150,000 to 200,000 clones, roughly 88% of them singletons. The V gene is TRBV10-3, the J gene TRBJ1-1; no definite D call. The sequenced sample consisted of peripheral blood. The clonotype originates from a woman aged 80 or over with active or convalescent COVID-19. The CDR3 sequence: CAISESTTGTEAFF. In DNA, the CDR3 is TGTGCCATCAGTGAGTCGACTACGGGAACTGAAGCTTTCTTT.